These T cell receptor beta chains were read from a single sample in a study of T-cell reconstitution after alpha-beta-depleted transplantation in children. TCRdb reprocessed the PCR reads with MiXCR, giving one entry per CDR3 protein. The data hold around 600,000 distinct CDR3 sequences, with under 25% observed a single time. The sequencing here drew on PBMCs, mostly from graft donor cells, taken 360 days after TCRalphabeta/CD19-depleted stem cell transplant. These receptors came from a boy in the first two years of life who had a stem cell transplant for acute myeloid leukemia, so the T cells may come from the graft donor. Both conserved end residues are trimmed from each CDR3.

TRBJ2-2,TRBV7-2,ASSKRRLAEGTGELF
TRBJ1-2,TRBV20-1,SARDGGFGYT
TRBJ2-5,TRBV20-1,SARALPGTSGGGETQY
TRBJ2-2,TRBV20-1,SAPGIAANTGELF
TRBJ1-5,TRBV12-3/TRBV12-4,ASTHGGYSNQPQH
TRBJ2-2,TRBV12-3/TRBV12-4,ASSPILNTGELF
TRBJ2-3,TRBV12-3/TRBV12-4,ASSLSRRSDTQY
TRBJ2-3,TRBV20-1,SAAWSGGRNGDTQY
TRBJ2-3,TRBV20-1,SADRGGTDTQY
TRBJ2-5,TRBV24-1,ATSDLADGLGTQY
TRBJ2-1,TRBV2,ASSGGTDYNEQF
TRBJ2-1,TRBV27,TCCLWLEMWTGKGNEQF
TRBJ2-3,TRBV12-3/TRBV12-4,ASSLQGSDTQY
TRBJ1-1,TRBV7-2,ASSDRGRVAF
TRBJ2-3,TRBV5-1,ASSLGDFSRRTDTQY
TRBJ2-1,TRBV5-8,ASSYISYFYNEQF
TRBJ1-2,TRBV12-3/TRBV12-4,ASSSYDREDT
TRBJ2-1,TRBV13,ASSSLSGGASNEQF
TRBJ1-1,TRBV29-1,SVDGGMNTEAF
TRBJ1-5,TRBV7-2,ASSSDRGYNQPQH
TRBJ2-3,TRBV6-1,ASLQRSTDTQY
TRBJ1-1,TRBV10-3,AISDRFMNTEAF
TRBJ2-1,TRBV4-3,ASSQDGGATFYNEQF
TRBJ2-5,TRBV11-1,ASSLPIGGRASGKETQY
TRBJ2-2,TRBV4-2,ASSQGNANTGELF
TRBJ2-5,TRBV4-3,ASSQDPLEETQY
TRBJ1-5,TRBV4-3,ASSPSTGDGNQPQH
TRBJ1-3,TRBV28,ASRGTDRGNTIY
TRBJ2-7,TRBV3-1,ASSQVSSGGAESYEQY
TRBJ2-7,TRBV5-1,ASSLASGIYEQY
TRBJ1-1,TRBV12-3/TRBV12-4,ASSLAGSATEAF
TRBJ2-1,TRBV20-1,SARLYKDNEQF
TRBJ1-4,TRBV7-9,ASRLGQGISNEKLF
TRBJ1-5,TRBV12-3/TRBV12-4,ASSPRDWGGGNQPQH
TRBJ2-4,TRBV10-2,ASSVERGKNIQY
TRBJ2-3,TRBV15,ATSRGGRFPGADTQY
TRBJ2-1,TRBV11-2,ASSLDWFDRWAVNHNEQF
TRBJ2-5,TRBV12-3/TRBV12-4,ASRGQGVKTQY
TRBJ2-1,TRBV20-1,SARDPRGNNEQF
TRBJ1-1,TRBV6-1,ASRRTANTEAF
TRBJ2-2,TRBV6-2/TRBV6-3,ASSDRGRGSGELF
TRBJ2-1,TRBV9,ASSVGVGYNEQF
TRBJ2-1,TRBV5-8,ASSFLTGYNEQF
TRBJ1-6,TRBV7-9,ASSLPRRSSYNSPLH
TRBJ2-3,TRBV20-1,STTRAGTDTQY
TRBJ2-7,TRBV12-3/TRBV12-4,ASSFSGTGGTYEQY
TRBJ1-3,TRBV20-1,SARVQSSGNTIY
TRBJ2-5,TRBV30,AWSFSQGETQY
TRBJ1-2,TRBV29-1,SARTRDRVGHGYT
TRBJ2-3,TRBV28,ASSYRGFGETDTQY
TRBJ1-1,TRBV10-3,AISEAPWVRLTAF
TRBJ2-7,TRBV15,ATSRDGGSSYEQY
TRBJ1-2,TRBV15,ATSRDGGNRGRDYGYT